This TCR beta chain was recovered during a study of blood T cell repertoires in COVID-19. At the level of the study: The United States, Italy and Spain were the sources of the acute and convalescent COVID-19 samples.

This CDR3 spans 15 amino acids. The V gene end was trimmed by 4 bases and the J gene end by 8 bases; junction bases not matched to a gene: 9. CDR1 and CDR2 from the germline V gene are LGHDT and YNNKEL (reference sequence). Residents of about two dozen US areas, aged roughly 18 to 89 years, made up the participants. Study processing details: Researchers report that nucleated cell counts were estimated from reference gene primer amplification. Generated by immunoSEQ multiplex PCR, the TCRdb table keeps only in-frame clones and is missing some. Clone size and V and J calls were adopted from that table, with D and trimming inferred from the DNA. Of about 200,000 clones detected, more than 70% appear once; the ten largest clones hold about 6%.

The TCR sequence derives from a middle-aged man with acute COVID-19. The sequenced sample was PBMCs or T cells enriched from blood (not recorded which). The chain recombines TRBV3-1 (or the pseudogene TRBV3-2) with TRBJ1-4, with 8 positions matching TRBD1. In nucleotides, the CDR3 is TGTGCCAGCAGCCTCAGACAGGGGTCGGGCGAAAAACTGTTTTTT. It is translated as CASSLRQGSGEKLFF.